Presented here are 25 T cell receptor beta chains from one specimen sequenced in a study of T cell changes during pregnancy in multiple sclerosis. Using immunoSEQ multiplex PCR, the repertoire was profiled, and TCRdb retains in-frame clones only, with some absent. Of 75,000 to 95,000 clones listed, roughly 90% are singletons. Sequenced here: peripheral blood, sampled in the first trimester of pregnancy. Receptors originate from a female donor with multiple sclerosis, enrolled in a pregnancy study.

V gene TRBV5-1 combines with J gene TRBJ2-5; no firm D call. Germline V gene data show CDR1 as SGHRS and CDR2 as YFSETQ. The CDR3 sequence is 16 residues long. V lost 1 base to trimming and J lost 5 bases, with 18 bases between them. CDR3 protein: CASSLSPTLEAETQYF. In DNA, the CDR3 is TGCGCCAGCAGCTTGAGTCCGACGCTTGAAGCGGAGACCCAGTACTTC.

V usage is TRBV12-5 and J usage is TRBJ2-7; 7 bases match TRBD2. CDR1 LGHNT and CDR2 FRNRAP come from the germline V gene. Germline trimming cut 7 bases from V and 4 bases from J; bases unmatched to any gene: 13. CDR3 size: 15 residues. CDR3: CASALTPRERYEQYF. CDR3 DNA sequence: TGTGCTAGTGCCTTAACCCCGCGGGAGAGGTACGAGCAGTACTTC.

This clone was recorded only once. CDR3 protein: CASSLGQGPNTEAFF. The CDR3 DNA sequence: TGCGCCAGCAGCTTGGGACAGGGCCCTAACACTGAAGCTTTCTTT. The chain recombines TRBV5-1 with TRBJ1-1; 7 bases line up with TRBD1. Germline V lookup: CDR1 SGHRS, CDR2 YFSETQ. The CDR3 spans 15 residues. J gave up 2 bases and V 0 bases, and 4 bases lay outside the gene matches. The variable domain in full, completed from reference TRBV5-1 and TRBJ1-1, reads KAGVTQTPRYLIKTRGQQVTLSCSPISGHRSVSWYQQTPGQGLQFLFEYFSETQRNKGNFPGRFSGRQFSNSRSEMNVSTLELGDSALYLCASSLGQGPNTEAFFGQGTRLTVV.

The V gene is TRBV4-3, the J gene TRBJ2-7; D unresolved. Per the germline V gene, CDR1 is LGHNA and CDR2 is YSLEER. The CDR3 is 15 amino acids. The V and J ends lost 0 bases and 0 bases respectively, with 9 bases between them. The CDR3 reads CASSQEVAVSYEQYF. In DNA form, the CDR3 reads TGCGCCAGCAGCCAAGAAGTGGCAGTCTCCTACGAGCAGTACTTC.

V usage is TRBV6-4 and J usage is TRBJ2-4; tentatively, D is TRBD1 (6 bases). Trimming took 0 bases from V and 0 from J, leaving 21 bases between them. Germline V gives CDR1 MRHNA, CDR2 SNTAGT. This CDR3 spans 20 amino acids. This CDR3 reads CASSDSGRTDFNIAKNIQYF. CDR3 in DNA: TGTGCCAGCAGTGACTCGGGCCGGACAGATTTTAATATAGCCAAAAACATTCAGTACTTC.

The rearrangement links TRBV13 to TRBJ1-2; 7 nucleotides line up with TRBD1. V was clipped by 5 bases and J by 2 bases; unmatched bases: 2. The CDR3 length is 13 residues. Looked up from germline, CDR1 is PRHDT and CDR2 is FYEKMQ (reference sequence). CDR3: CASSPTGNYGYTF. In DNA, the CDR3 is TGTGCCAGCAGCCCGACAGGGAACTATGGCTACACCTTC.

The rearrangement uses TRBV6-4 and TRBJ2-1; D possibly corresponds to TRBD2 (5 bases). This CDR3 spans 15 amino acids. V lost 4 bases, J lost 7 bases, and 17 bases lay in between. Looked up from germline, CDR1 is MRHNA and CDR2 is SNTAGT. The CDR3 region has the DNA TGTGCCAGCAGTGTCGAGGAAGGAGGTATTAATGAGCAGTTCTTC. Translation gives CASSVEEGGINEQFF.

The chain joins TRBV19 to TRBJ2-1, with TRBD2 identical over 12 bases. This CDR3 spans 15 amino acids. In germline, CDR1 is LNHDA, CDR2 SQIVND (reference sequence). The V and J ends lost 6 bases and 3 bases, in that order; junction bases with no gene match: 3. The CDR3 bases are TGTGCCAGTAGCCTGACTAGCGGGGGCTACAATGAGCAGTTCTTC. Its protein product is CASSLTSGGYNEQFF.

The rearrangement uses TRBV5-4 and TRBJ1-4; TRBD1 matches 9 bases. This CDR3 spans 14 amino acids. J lost 8 bases, V lost 4 bases, and 6 bases had no gene match. The germline gives CDR1 SGHNT, CDR2 YYREEE (reference sequence). In nucleotides, the CDR3 is TGTGCCAGCAGCCTGGGACAGGGTGGGGAAAAACTGTTTTTT. Translated: CASSLGQGGEKLFF.

The rearrangement joins TRBV29-1 to TRBJ2-1, with no clear D. CDR1 SQVTM and CDR2 ANQGSEA come from the germline V gene. The CDR3 has 13 amino acids. Trimming removed 7 bases at V and 2 bases at J, with 12 bases between. DNA of the CDR3: TGCAGCGAGCGCACGGTGACCTACAATGAGCAGTTCTTC. This translates into CSERTVTYNEQFF.

This sequence joins TRBV5-1 and TRBJ1-1; D remains unclear. Germline V gene data show CDR1 as SGHRS and CDR2 as YFSETQ. V lost 6 bases, J lost 2 bases, and 11 bases lay in between. This CDR3 has 13 amino acids. In nucleotides, the CDR3 is TGCGCCAGCACCCGGGGAGTAAACACTGAAGCTTTCTTT. Protein: CASTRGVNTEAFF.

The gene calls are TRBV13 and TRBJ1-2, with TRBD1 matching 9 bases. CDR3 length equals 14 residues. With 5 bases clipped from V and 7 bases from J, the junction kept 8 bases outside the gene matches. Germline V lookup: CDR1 PRHDT, CDR2 FYEKMQ (reference sequence). DNA of the CDR3: TGTGCCAGCAGCCAGCGCGGGACAGGGTTTGGCTACACCTTC. As protein: CASSQRGTGFGYTF. The whole variable domain, filled in from reference TRBV13 and TRBJ1-2, reads AAGVIQSPRHLIKEKRETATLKCYPIPRHDTVYWYQQGPGQDPQFLISFYEKMQSDKGSIPDRFSAQQFSDYHSELNMSSLELGDSALYFCASSQRGTGFGYTFGSGTRLTVV.

The V call is TRBV4-1, the J call TRBJ1-2; no clear D gene. V lost 2 bases to trimming and J lost 4 bases, with 14 bases between them. CDR1 is MGHRA, CDR2 YSYEKL, per germline. The CDR3 has 15 amino acids. CDR3 DNA sequence: TGCGCCAGCAGCCAATCTTCGACGGGGTCCTATGGCTACACCTTC. Translated, it gives CASSQSSTGSYGYTF.

The chain recombines TRBV29-1 with TRBJ2-1; a possible D gene is TRBD2 (6 bases). Between the trimmed V and J ends, which lost 1 base and 6 bases, there was a span of 19 bases. This CDR3 spans 16 amino acids. The germline V gene has CDR1 SQVTM and CDR2 ANQGSEA. The CDR3 sequence is CSVEVRRTRGFNEQFF. The CDR3 DNA is TGCAGCGTTGAAGTACGGCGGACACGGGGGTTCAATGAGCAGTTCTTC.

The chain joins TRBV11-2 to TRBJ2-7, with D possibly matching TRBD1 (5 bases). Germline CDR1 SGHAT, CDR2 FQNNGV. Trimming removed 5 bases at V and 1 base at J, with 12 bases between. The CDR3 loop spans 14 amino acids. The chain's CDR3 is CASSANRLSYEQYF. The CDR3 nucleotides are TGTGCCAGCAGCGCCAACAGGTTATCCTACGAGCAGTACTTC.

This chain connects TRBV5-4 to TRBJ2-3; unclear D gene. Germline CDR1 reads SGHNT; CDR2 reads YYREEE (reference sequence). Trimming removed 0 bases from V and 2 bases from J, with 4 bases in between. The CDR3 spans 13 residues. The CDR3 DNA sequence: TGTGCCAGCAGCTTGGGCTACACAGATACGCAGTATTTT. Its translation: CASSLGYTDTQYF.

This rearrangement joins TRBV9 to TRBJ2-2, with TRBD2 identical over 8 bases. CDR1 is SGDLS and CDR2 is YYNGEE in the germline V gene. CDR3 size: 16 residues. V lost 0 bases to trimming and J lost 1 base; unmatched junction nucleotides: 2. Here the CDR3 DNA reads TGTGCCAGCAGCGTAGTCAGCGGGAGGAACACCGGGGAGCTGTTTTTT. Translated, it gives CASSVVSGRNTGELFF.

This sequence joins TRBV6-5 and TRBJ1-4; TRBD1 matches at 8 bases. The CDR3 spans 14 residues. Per the germline V gene, CDR1 is MNHEY and CDR2 is SVGAGI. V lost 4 bases, J lost 7 bases, and 5 bases stayed unmatched. DNA for the CDR3: TGTGCCAGCAGTTTCAGGGGGCGACGTGAAAAACTGTTTTTT. It codes for CASSFRGRREKLFF.

This chain joins TRBV30 and TRBJ2-7; D ambiguous. Germline V CDR1 and CDR2: GTSNPN, SVGIG (reference sequence). The CDR3 runs to 11 residues. The ends were cut back, 0 bases at V and 5 bases at J, with 5 bases in the middle. CDR3 coding DNA: TGTGCCTGGAGTGTATCCAACGAGCAGTACTTC. This sequence encodes CAWSVSNEQYF.

The chain uses TRBV28 and TRBJ2-7; the D gene is possibly TRBD1 (5 bases). Trimming left V 5 bases short and J 1 base short, with 15 bases between. This CDR3 region has 15 residues. Germline V gene data show CDR1 as MDHEN and CDR2 as SYDVKM. CDR3 DNA sequence: TGTGCCAGCAGTGCCCTTCTTCAGGGATCCTACGAGCAGTACTTC. This codes for CASSALLQGSYEQYF. Based on the CDR3 plus reference TRBV28 and TRBJ2-7, the full variable domain is DVKVTQSSRYLVKRTGEKVFLECVQDMDHENMFWYRQDPGLGLRLIYFSYDVKMKEKGDIPEGYSVSREKKERFSLILESASTNQTSMYLCASSALLQGSYEQYFGPGTRLTVT.

The V call is TRBV9, the J call TRBJ2-5; 9 bases agree with TRBD2. V gave up 1 base and J gave up 2 bases; unmatched junction bases: 3. The CDR3 is 15 residues long. CDR1 SGDLS and CDR2 YYNGEE come from the germline V gene. CDR3: CASSVTSGPQETQYF. CDR3 DNA: TGTGCCAGCAGCGTAACTAGCGGGCCACAAGAGACCCAGTACTTC.

This clone has a single count. The chain joins TRBV5-1 to TRBJ2-2, with 8 bases lining up with TRBD1. J gave up 6 bases and V 4 bases, and 5 bases lay outside the gene matches. The germline gives CDR1 SGHRS, CDR2 YFSETQ. This CDR3 comprises 14 residues. CDR3 loop: CASSGTGGPGELFF. DNA of the CDR3: TGCGCCAGCAGCGGAACAGGGGGACCCGGGGAGCTGTTTTTT.

The V gene is TRBV5-6, the J gene TRBJ2-5, with 7 bases lining up with TRBD1. This CDR3 spans 13 amino acids. CDR1 is SGHDT, CDR2 YYEEEE, per germline. V dropped 3 bases and J dropped 7; count of bases not matched to a gene: 6. CDR3 in amino acids: CASSYTGAATQYF. CDR3 in DNA: TGTGCCAGCAGCTACACAGGGGCGGCGACCCAGTACTTC.

The chain combines TRBV6-5 with TRBJ2-6; 7 bases map to TRBD1. This CDR3 is built from 16 residues. Losses at the gene ends were 4 bases for V and 1 base for J; bases not matched to a gene: 4. Germline CDR1 and CDR2: MNHEY and SVGAGI. In DNA form, the CDR3 reads TGTGCCAGCAGTTCCCGACAGGGATCTGGGGCCAACGTCCTGACTTTC. It specifies CASSSRQGSGANVLTF.

The chain uses TRBV28 and TRBJ2-7, with TRBD2 identical over 8 bases. The J segment lost 2 bases and the V segment lost 4 bases, leaving 10 bases of the junction unmatched. CDR3 length: 16 amino acids. The germline gives CDR1 MDHEN, CDR2 SYDVKM. CDR3 nucleotides: TGTGCCAGCAGTTCCCTCACTAGCGGCCTTGCCTACGAGCAGTACTTC. Amino acid sequence: CASSSLTSGLAYEQYF.